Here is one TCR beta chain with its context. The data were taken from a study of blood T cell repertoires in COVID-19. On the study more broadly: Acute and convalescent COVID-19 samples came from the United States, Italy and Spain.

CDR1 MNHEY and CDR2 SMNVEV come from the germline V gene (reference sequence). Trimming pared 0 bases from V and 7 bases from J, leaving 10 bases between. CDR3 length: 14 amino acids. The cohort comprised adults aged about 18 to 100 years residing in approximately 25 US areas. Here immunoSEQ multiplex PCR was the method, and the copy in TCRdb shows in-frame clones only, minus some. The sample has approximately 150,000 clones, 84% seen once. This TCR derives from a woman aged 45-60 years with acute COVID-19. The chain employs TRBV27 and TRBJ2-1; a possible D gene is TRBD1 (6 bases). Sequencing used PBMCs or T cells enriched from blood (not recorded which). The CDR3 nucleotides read TGTGCCAGCAGTTTATCGGCGACAGGTAATGAGCAGTTCTTC. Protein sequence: CASSLSATGNEQFF.